The 32 T cell receptor beta chains presented below share a single source sample, sequenced in a study of PD-1 blockade in classical Hodgkin lymphoma. Using immunoSEQ multiplex PCR, the repertoire was profiled, and TCRdb retains in-frame clones only, with some absent. The repertoire includes around 25,000 clones, more than 80% of them detected once, and about 2.4% sits in the top ten. As to time point: cycle 4 day 1 (C4D1), after less than 7 weeks of nivolumab. All trial patients relapsed after autologous stem cell transplantation. Magnetic negative selection of thawed PBMCs was the method by which CD4+ T cells were purified. The material sequenced was CD4+ T cells from blood, taken before the fourth cycle of nivolumab. The source is a human donor with classical Hodgkin lymphoma.

The rearrangement uses TRBV30 and TRBJ2-5; D is uncertain. Trimming left V 4 bases short and J 0 bases short, with 24 bases between. Germline lookup yields CDR1 GTSNPN and CDR2 SVGIG (reference sequence). This CDR3 has 18 amino acids. The CDR3 protein is CAWTLPRGWRMYQETQYF. The CDR3 DNA reads as TGTGCCTGGACCCTGCCCCGCGGCTGGCGGATGTACCAAGAGACCCAGTACTTC.

The rearrangement links TRBV19 to TRBJ1-4; possible D gene TRBD1, 5 bases. Germline V gene data show CDR1 as LNHDA and CDR2 as SQIVND (reference sequence). Trimming shortened V by 4 bases and J by 10 bases, and 16 bases separated the two germline ends. The CDR3 is made up of 14 amino acids. The CDR3 DNA reads as TGTGCCAGTAGTAAGGGGAGGTCGGAGGGAAAACTGTTTTTT. Translating it yields CASSKGRSEGKLFF.

This sequence joins TRBV5-1 and TRBJ2-1, with 16 nucleotides matching TRBD2. With V trimmed by 3 bases and J by 2 bases, 5 bases remained unmatched. Germline CDR1 reads SGHRS; CDR2 reads YFSETQ. This CDR3 has 18 amino acids. CDR3 in amino acids: CASSWAGLAGGTYNEQFF. The CDR3 bases are TGCGCCAGCAGCTGGGCGGGACTAGCGGGAGGGACCTACAATGAGCAGTTCTTC.

The chain recombines TRBV19 with TRBJ1-3, with unresolved D. This CDR3 has 15 residues. Looked up from germline, CDR1 is LNHDA and CDR2 is SQIVND (reference sequence). The ends were cut back, 1 base at V and 1 base at J, with 8 bases in the middle. CDR3: CASSIASGSGNTIYF. In nucleotides, the CDR3 is TGTGCCAGTAGTATAGCCTCGGGATCTGGAAACACCATATATTTT.

This chain links TRBV6-6 with TRBJ1-2, with TRBD1 matching over 9 bases. The CDR3 length is 14 residues. V lost 4 bases to trimming and J lost 8 bases; unmatched junction nucleotides: 8. CDR1 is MNHNY and CDR2 is SVGAGI in the germline V gene (reference sequence). The CDR3 here is CASSSRDRVKGYTF. The CDR3 nucleotides are TGTGCCAGCAGTTCCAGGGACAGGGTTAAGGGCTACACCTTC.

The chain employs TRBV9 and TRBJ2-1, with 8 bases lining up with TRBD1. In germline, CDR1 is SGDLS, CDR2 YYNGEE. The CDR3 runs to 16 residues. With 4 bases clipped from V and 0 bases from J, the junction kept 6 bases outside the gene matches. In DNA, the CDR3 is TGTGCCAGCAGCCCAGGGGGCTCAAGCTCCTACAATGAGCAGTTCTTC. Its protein is CASSPGGSSSYNEQFF.

This clone was observed once. V and J are TRBV6-1 and TRBJ2-7; D ambiguous. CDR3 size: 13 residues. In germline, CDR1 is MNHNS, CDR2 SASEGT. V was trimmed by 5 bases and J by 6 bases, leaving 14 bases between them. The CDR3, as DNA: TGTGCCAGCAGTCCGACAAGTTTGAGCGAGCAGTACTTC. It specifies CASSPTSLSEQYF.

This clone was seen a single time. The chain carries TRBV27 and TRBJ2-2; D remains unclear. Germline V CDR1 and CDR2: MNHEY, SMNVEV (reference sequence). This CDR3 has 16 amino acids. V lost 8 bases to trimming and J lost 0 bases, with 16 bases between them. The CDR3 bases are TGTGCCAGCCTTACAAGTTGGGTTGCGAACACCGGGGAGCTGTTTTTT. Its protein product is CASLTSWVANTGELFF.

This clone occurred a few times. The chain joins TRBV27 to TRBJ2-1; 10 nucleotides line up with TRBD2. V shed 3 bases, J shed 9 bases, and the junction held 14 bases outside the gene matches. CDR1 MNHEY and CDR2 SMNVEV come from the germline V gene (reference sequence). CDR3 size: 17 residues. The CDR3 DNA reads as TGTGCCAGCAGTTTTACTGGGAGCTCGGGACTAGCGTCTGAGCAGTTCTTC. Protein product: CASSFTGSSGLASEQFF.

The chain links TRBV4-3 to TRBJ2-5, with TRBD1 identical over 8 bases. The length of the CDR3 is 15 residues. The germline CDR1 and CDR2 sequences are LGHNA and YSLEER. The junction had 8 bases not matched to a gene; V was cut back by 3 bases and J by 5 bases. CDR3: CASSQASTGVETQYF. The CDR3 DNA sequence: TGCGCCAGCAGCCAGGCATCGACAGGGGTCGAGACCCAGTACTTC.

The table lists this clone with a few counts. This chain joins TRBV4-3 and TRBJ2-7; weak D call: TRBD1 (5 bases). Germline V gene sequence: CDR1 LGHNA, CDR2 YSLEER. V lost 1 base to trimming and J lost 6 bases, with 10 bases between them. This CDR3 comprises 13 residues. CDR3 amino acids: CASSQAGTGEQYF. In nucleotides, the CDR3 is TGCGCCAGCAGCCAAGCCGGAACAGGCGAGCAGTACTTC.

This clone has a single count. The chain links TRBV20-1 to TRBJ2-5, with D unclear. CDR3 size: 9 residues. With 6 bases removed from V and 5 bases from J, the gap between germline ends came to 4 bases. The germline V gene encodes CDR1 DFQATT and CDR2 SNEGSKA (reference sequence). CDR3 DNA sequence: TGCAGTGCGGGGGAGACCCAGTACTTC. Amino acids: CSAGETQYF.

CDR3 nucleotides: TGTGCCAGCAGTTACTCGAAGGCAGGGGCGAACTATGGCTACACCTTC. Its translation is CASSYSKAGANYGYTF. The chain couples TRBV6-5 to TRBJ1-2; D is perhaps TRBD1 (6 bases). This CDR3 contains 16 residues. The V and J ends lost 0 bases and 2 bases respectively, with 13 bases between them. The germline V gene encodes CDR1 MNHEY and CDR2 SVGAGI.

The rearrangement links TRBV7-8 to TRBJ1-5; D is possibly TRBD1 (5 bases). CDR3 length: 15 residues. Deletions cut 5 bases from V and 0 bases from J, with 11 bases between. The germline CDR1 and CDR2 sequences are SGHVS and FQNEAQ. The CDR3 protein is CASSLGDNSNQPQHF. In DNA form, the CDR3 reads TGTGCCAGCAGCCTGGGGGATAATAGCAATCAGCCCCAGCATTTT.

This clone appeared once. V and J are TRBV7-2 and TRBJ1-1; D remains unclear. The CDR3 covers 14 residues. The germline CDR1 and CDR2 sequences are SGHTA and FQGNSA. Between the trimmed V and J ends, which lost 1 base and 1 base, there was a span of 7 bases. The CDR3 nucleotides read TGTGCCAGCAGCTTAGTGCACAGGAACACTGAAGCTTTCTTT. Encoded protein: CASSLVHRNTEAFF.

The chain employs TRBV5-1 and TRBJ2-1; D may match TRBD1 or TRBD2 (5 bases each). CDR1 and CDR2 from the germline V gene are SGHRS and YFSETQ. CDR3 size: 16 residues. V was pared by 4 bases and J by 0 bases, with 14 bases between. CDR3 in DNA: TGCGCCAGCAGCCCCTCCGGGACGAGCTCCTACAATGAGCAGTTCTTC. Translated: CASSPSGTSSYNEQFF.

The CDR3 bases are TGTGCCGCGACAGCGGGAGGAGGGTCCTACGAGCAGTACTTC. Amino acid sequence: CAATAGGGSYEQYF. The V gene is TRBV10-3, the J gene TRBJ2-7; 9 bases agree with TRBD2. Germline V gene sequence: CDR1 ENHRY, CDR2 SYGVKD. The length of the CDR3 is 14 residues. V trimming: 11 bases; J trimming: 1 base; junction bases outside the gene matches: 9.

This rearrangement joins TRBV18 to TRBJ1-6; D remains ambiguous. Between the trimmed V and J ends, which lost 6 bases and 3 bases, there was a span of 3 bases. The CDR3 extends over 12 amino acids. Germline CDR1 KGHSH, CDR2 LQKENI. In nucleotides, the CDR3 is TGTGCCAGCTCCGACTATAATTCACCCCTCCACTTT. Translated: CASSDYNSPLHF.

This clone was seen a single time. This sequence joins TRBV7-2 and TRBJ2-7, with D uncertain. The CDR3 is made up of 11 amino acids. Germline assignment: CDR1 SGHTA and CDR2 FQGNSA. Trimming left V 5 bases short and J 7 bases short, with 9 bases between. CDR3 in DNA: TGTGCCAGCAGCGCCCTGGGGGAGCAGTACTTC. Translated: CASSALGEQYF.

The chain is built from TRBV7-2 and TRBJ2-4; tentatively, D is TRBD1 (5 bases). Deletions cut 5 bases from V and 9 bases from J, with 14 bases between. This CDR3 comprises 13 residues. CDR1 SGHTA and CDR2 FQGNSA come from the germline V gene. The CDR3 DNA follows: TGTGCCAGCAGCCTAGGGATAGGGGTCATTCAGTACTTC. Its protein product is CASSLGIGVIQYF.

In nucleotides, the CDR3 is TGTGCCAGCAGCTTAGACAGACTAGCGGGAGGTGATACGCAGTATTTT. It yields the protein CASSLDRLAGGDTQYF. This chain joins TRBV7-2 and TRBJ2-3; 13 bases match TRBD2. CDR1 is SGHTA and CDR2 is FQGNSA in the germline V gene. The CDR3 has 16 amino acids. The V gene end was trimmed by 1 base and the J gene end by 6 bases; junction bases not matched to a gene: 4.

The chain couples TRBV19 to TRBJ1-1; 7 bases align to TRBD1. Trimming took 3 bases from V and 6 from J; bases not matched to a gene: 13. The CDR3 spans 16 residues. The germline gives CDR1 LNHDA, CDR2 SQIVND (reference sequence). The CDR3 bases are TGTGCCAGTAGTATGCGGGGACAGACAGAACGGTCTGAAGCTTTCTTT. This encodes CASSMRGQTERSEAFF.

This clone was counted once. The junction differs from germline at one of its ends, possibly a read error. This chain joins TRBV7-2 and TRBJ2-7; 7 bases agree with TRBD2. Per germline, CDR1 SGHTA and CDR2 FQGNSA. CDR3 size: 13 residues. This CDR3 is CASSPSGPYAQYF. The CDR3 DNA reads TGTGCCAGCAGCCCTAGCGGACCCTACGCGCAGTACTTC.

The chain combines TRBV9 with TRBJ2-2; the D is unclear. The CDR3 is 13 residues long. The germline V gene encodes CDR1 SGDLS and CDR2 YYNGEE. V was cut by 1 base and J by 8 bases, with 9 bases left in between. CDR3 sequence: CASSVTAKGELFF. Written as DNA, the CDR3 is TGTGCCAGCAGCGTAACCGCTAAGGGGGAGCTGTTTTTT.

The genes are TRBV9 and TRBJ1-1; D is unresolved. The V gene lost 4 bases and the J gene lost 2 bases, with 12 bases spanning the gap. CDR3 length: 14 residues. Germline CDR1 SGDLS, CDR2 YYNGEE. The CDR3 bases are TGTGCCAGCAGCTGGTCGACCGAAAACACTGAAGCTTTCTTT. This gives the protein CASSWSTENTEAFF.

The chain uses TRBV7-2 and TRBJ2-7, with D perhaps given as TRBD1 or TRBD2 (6 bases each). V lost 3 bases and J lost 7, with 22 bases in between. The CDR3 covers 16 residues. Germline CDR1 SGHTA, CDR2 FQGNSA. The CDR3 reads CASSLTPLSGAGEQYF. CDR3 nucleotides: TGTGCCAGCAGCTTGACCCCATTATCGGGGGCGGGTGAGCAGTACTTC.

The CDR3 nucleotides read TGTGCCAGCAGCTTCCAGGCCCCTCGGAGCAATCAGCCCCAGCATTTT. Protein product: CASSFQAPRSNQPQHF. V and J are TRBV7-2 and TRBJ1-5; D not certain. The CDR3 has 16 amino acids. Germline values: CDR1 SGHTA, CDR2 FQGNSA. With 3 bases removed from V and 1 base from J, the gap between germline ends came to 13 bases.

In the case of this clone: Relative to the germline gene, one junction end is altered; a read error may explain this. The V and J genes are TRBV6-6 and TRBJ1-1; possible D gene TRBD1, 6 bases. Germline CDR1 is MNHNY and CDR2 is SVGAGI (reference sequence). The CDR3 is 13 amino acids. CDR3 protein: CASSYLQDSEAFF. CDR3 nucleotide sequence: TGTGCCAGCAGCTACTTACAGGACAGTGAAGCTTTCTTT.

The count of this clone is one. The chain employs TRBV27 and TRBJ2-7, with TRBD1 as a possible D gene (6 bases). V lost 6 bases and J 2 bases, leaving 17 bases between the germline ends. The CDR3 is 15 amino acids. Germline CDR1 reads MNHEY; CDR2 reads SMNVEV (reference sequence). This chain's CDR3 is CASSGTGMGPYEQYF. The CDR3 DNA is TGTGCCAGCAGCGGCACAGGGATGGGGCCCTACGAGCAGTACTTC.

The chain employs TRBV10-3 and TRBJ2-7; 9 nucleotides line up with TRBD1. Germline-derived CDR1 and CDR2 are ENHRY and SYGVKD. The CDR3 extends over 16 amino acids. With 4 bases clipped from V and 3 bases from J, the junction kept 10 bases outside the gene matches. The CDR3 spells CAISGGPRQGDYEQYF. The CDR3 DNA reads TGTGCCATCAGTGGGGGGCCGAGACAGGGGGACTACGAGCAGTACTTC.

A remark on this clone: This same CDR3 is encoded by further DNA sequences in the sample. The chain carries TRBV7-9 and TRBJ1-1; no firm D call. The CDR3 is 11 residues long. Germline CDR1 is SEHNR and CDR2 is FQNEAQ (reference sequence). V was shortened by 3 bases and J by 12 bases, with 11 bases between the two germline ends. The CDR3 reads CASSFGVEPFF. In nucleotides, the CDR3 is TGTGCCAGCAGCTTTGGTGTCGAACCTTTCTTT.

The sample holds one count of this clone. The rearrangement links TRBV5-6 to TRBJ1-4; unclear D gene. Trimming took 7 bases from V and 8 from J, leaving 9 bases between them. Germline V gene sequence: CDR1 SGHDT, CDR2 YYEEEE. CDR3 length: 11 residues. CDR3 nucleotides: TGTGCCAGCCCTCCGAGGGAAAAACTGTTTTTT. Encoded protein: CASPPREKLFF.